The sequence of this TCR beta chain was determined in a study of T cells after yellow fever vaccination. Overall study findings and caveats: Most primary-vaccination clones recurred post-booster (around 95% CD4, over 70% CD8).

This clonotype was observed at least ten times. V shed 0 bases and J 3 bases; nucleotides not matched to a gene: 8. Germline V gene sequence: CDR1 PRHDT, CDR2 FYEKMQ (reference sequence). This CDR3 is built from 18 residues. A 5'RACE template-switching step, the method used to make TCR cDNA, added a universal primer site and UMIs. MiXCR, applied by TCRdb to the 5' RACE reads, yields one record per CDR3 protein. The profile covers roughly 100,000 distinct CDR3 sequences, with around 9.8% appearing a single time and over 15% taken by the ten largest. The chain employs TRBV13 and TRBJ1-3; 10 nucleotides align to TRBD1. This clonotype was obtained from a man aged 18 to 30 who received the YFV17D yellow fever vaccine. Sequenced material: CD8+ T cells not binding an NS4B(214-222) dextramer, sorted from PBMCs, taken more than 13 days after the first yellow fever vaccination. CDR3 coding DNA: TGTGCCAGCAGCTTAGGGACAGGGGGCGCGTCTAATGGAAACACCATATATTTT. This codes for CASSLGTGGASNGNTIYF.